Each of the 9 T cell receptor beta chains below was sequenced from the same sample in a study of blood T cell repertoires in COVID-19 (dated by TCRdb to about 2020). Receptors were amplified or captured by the immunoSEQ multiplex PCR assay. Held by TCRdb, this immuneACCESS table contains in-frame sequences only and omits some clones. Under half of the omission traces to an unresolved V gene where checked; the cause of the rest is unknown. The sample yields about 120,000 clones; under 80% were counted once. The ten most abundant clones make up roughly 2.1% of the sample. The sequencing input was peripheral blood. Receptors were obtained from a man between 65 and 85 years old with acute or convalescent COVID-19.

The chain employs TRBV18 and TRBJ2-7, with 8 bases matching TRBD1. Per germline, CDR1 KGHSH and CDR2 LQKENI. V shed 3 bases, J shed 0 bases, and the junction held 4 bases outside the gene matches. The CDR3 has 15 amino acids. In nucleotides, the CDR3 is TGTGCCAGCTCACCCGGACAGGGATTCTCCTACGAGCAGTACTTC. Its translation is CASSPGQGFSYEQYF. Full variable domain (rest looked up from reference TRBV18 and TRBJ2-7): NAGVMQNPRHLVRRRGQEARLRCSPMKGHSHVYWYRQLPEEGLKFMVYLQKENIIDESGMPKERFSAEFPKEGPSILRIQQVVRGDSAAYFCASSPGQGFSYEQYFGPGTRLTVT.

This chain joins TRBV6-4 and TRBJ1-2; D is unresolved. CDR3 size: 14 residues. Germline loops: CDR1 MRHNA, CDR2 SNTAGT. V gave up 2 bases and J gave up 8 bases, with 15 bases separating them. The CDR3 is CASSDHVGFGGYTF. The CDR3 DNA reads TGTGCCAGCAGTGACCATGTCGGGTTTGGAGGCTACACCTTC.

The V call is TRBV29-1, the J call TRBJ2-5; TRBD2 matches 12 bases. The CDR3 loop spans 14 amino acids. V lost 6 bases and J lost 3; bases outside the gene matches: 5. Germline V gene data show CDR1 as SQVTM and CDR2 as ANQGSEA. The DNA of the CDR3 is TGCAGCGTCCTAGCGGGGGGGCTCAAAGAGACCCAGTACTTC. Encoded protein: CSVLAGGLKETQYF. Full variable domain (remainder filled in from reference TRBV29-1 and TRBJ2-5): SAVISQKPSRDICQRGTSLTIQCQVDSQVTMMFWYRQQPGQSLTLIATANQGSEATYESGFVIDKFPISRPNLTFSTLTVSNMSPEDSSIYLCSVLAGGLKETQYFGPGTRLLVL.

This clone turned up a few times. V gene TRBV6-2 or TRBV6-3 combines with J gene TRBJ1-1; D is uncertain. The CDR3 spans 11 residues. Trimming removed 6 bases at V and 4 bases at J, with 6 bases between. The germline CDR1 and CDR2 sequences are MNHEY and SVGEGT. The CDR3 DNA follows: TGTGCCAGCAGGTACCTCACTGAAGCTTTCTTT. It encodes CASRYLTEAFF.

The chain employs TRBV19 and TRBJ2-7, with TRBD1 matching over 9 bases. Germline V gene sequence: CDR1 LNHDA, CDR2 SQIVND (reference sequence). The CDR3 covers 14 residues. V trimming: 3 bases; J trimming: 5 bases; junction bases outside the gene matches: 5. This chain's CDR3 is CASSIGTGKHEQYF. In DNA form, the CDR3 reads TGTGCCAGTAGTATCGGGACAGGGAAACACGAGCAGTACTTC.

V usage is TRBV19 and J usage is TRBJ2-5, with TRBD2 matching over 8 bases. This CDR3 comprises 15 residues. CDR1 is LNHDA, CDR2 SQIVND, per germline (reference sequence). After removal of 4 bases from V and 5 bases from J, the junction contained 9 bases not matched to a gene. The CDR3, as DNA: TGTGCCAGTAGTACTGGAGCGGGGGCCCGGGAGACCCAGTACTTC. This encodes CASSTGAGARETQYF.

The chain carries TRBV6-1 and TRBJ1-1; no clear D. Germline V gene sequence: CDR1 MNHNS, CDR2 SASEGT. The CDR3 is made up of 14 amino acids. Trimming shortened V by 3 bases and J by 2 bases, and 10 bases separated the two germline ends. CDR3 in amino acids: CASSEVGVNTEAFF. The CDR3 region has the DNA TGTGCCAGCAGTGAGGTGGGAGTAAACACTGAAGCTTTCTTT.

The V call is TRBV19, the J call TRBJ2-7; 7 bases map to TRBD1. From germline, CDR1 is LNHDA and CDR2 SQIVND (reference sequence). The CDR3 spans 15 residues. Trimming took 7 bases from V and 0 from J; bases not matched to a gene: 9. Written as DNA, the CDR3 is TGTGCCAGTACCACAGGGGACAGCAACTCCTACGAGCAGTACTTC. This translates into CASTTGDSNSYEQYF.

V gene TRBV7-2 combines with J gene TRBJ1-5; TRBD1 matches at 7 bases. Trimming took 5 bases from V and 0 from J; bases not matched to a gene: 4. The CDR3 runs to 15 residues. CDR1 and CDR2 (germline): SGHTA, FQGNSA. In DNA form, the CDR3 reads TGTGCCAGCAGCACCAGGACAGGTAGCAATCAGCCCCAGCATTTT. Translation gives CASSTRTGSNQPQHF. Full variable domain (remainder filled in from reference TRBV7-2 and TRBJ1-5): GAGVSQSPSNKVTEKGKDVELRCDPISGHTALYWYRQSLGQGLEFLIYFQGNSAPDKSGLPSDRFSAERTGGSVSTLTIQRTQQEDSAVYLCASSTRTGSNQPQHFGDGTRLSIL.